The TCR beta chain under discussion was sequenced for a study of molecular identifiers for immune sequencing clone quantification. As for the study in general: The replicates split RNA from about 20,000 or 100,000 naive CD8 cells five ways and sequenced four.

TCRdb re-derived calls from the PCR reads in MiXCR, one entry per CDR3 protein. The sample yields about 510,000 distinct CDR3 sequences, around 23% seen once. With RNA at 10%, 30% or 50%, naive CD8 libraries came from around 20,000 to 990,000 sorted cells. The CD8+CD4-CCR7+CD45RA+ phenotype defined the sorted naive CD8 T cells. General study results and limits: Clonotypes topping 20 RNA copies carried over 99% of effector molecules but under 1% of naive ones.

Comments on this clonotype: What it binds is unknown.

Sequenced sample: naive CD8+ T cells from blood, with Jurkat cell RNA spiked in. Subset here: FACS-sorted CD8+CD4-CCR7+CD45RA+ naive T cells. The TCR comes from a human donor in good health. Some libraries in this study had Jurkat cell RNA spiked in.

The CDR3 loop reads CASSQDISGGDHSYEQYF. For the CDR3, the DNA is TGCGCCAGCAGCCAAGATATTAGCGGGGGGGACCACTCCTACGAGCAGTACTTC. V gene TRBV4-3 combines with J gene TRBJ2-7, with TRBD2 matching 11 bases. The V segment lost 0 bases and the J segment 0 bases; nucleotides outside the gene matches: 7. Germline assignment: CDR1 LGHNA and CDR2 YSLEER. The CDR3 consists of 18 residues.